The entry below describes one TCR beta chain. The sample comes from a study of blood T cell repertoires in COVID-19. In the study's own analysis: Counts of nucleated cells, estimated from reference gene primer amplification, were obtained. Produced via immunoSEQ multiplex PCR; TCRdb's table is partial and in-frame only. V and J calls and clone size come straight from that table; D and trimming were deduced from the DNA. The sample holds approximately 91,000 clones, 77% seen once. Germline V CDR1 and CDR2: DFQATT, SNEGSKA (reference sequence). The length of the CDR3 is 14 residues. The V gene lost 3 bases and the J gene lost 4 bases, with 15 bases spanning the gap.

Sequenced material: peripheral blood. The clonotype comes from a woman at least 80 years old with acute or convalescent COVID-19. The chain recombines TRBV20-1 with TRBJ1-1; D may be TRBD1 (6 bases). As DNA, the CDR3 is TGCAGTGCTAGTACAGGGTTTTGGGGCACTGAAGCTTTCTTT. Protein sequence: CSASTGFWGTEAFF.